This TCR beta chain is drawn from a study of OX40 agonist ivuxolimab in advanced cancers. Study-wide points: Expanded clones belonging to CD8+ T cells outnumbered, on average, those of CD4+.

Repertoires were generated with immunoSEQ multiplex PCR, while TCRdb's copy carries only in-frame clones and drops some. The sample comprises fewer than 80,000 clones, about 88% of which are singletons, and 4% to 4.5% rests with the top ten. Concerning this clone: No antigen is known for it.

The germline CDR1 and CDR2 sequences are SGHAT and FQNNGV. This CDR3 comprises 12 residues. V was clipped by 1 base and J by 6 bases, with 7 bases between them. This TCR was sampled from an adult with an advanced solid tumor such as melanoma, head and neck, liver or kidney cancer. The gene calls are TRBV11-2 and TRBJ2-7; D possibly uses TRBD1 or TRBD2 (5 bases each). The specimen was CD4+ or CD8+ T cells sorted from blood, collected in a trial of the OX40 agonist ivuxolimab. The CDR3 DNA reads as TGTGCCAGCAGCTTAGGGGGACGCGAGCAGTACTTC. Protein product: CASSLGGREQYF.